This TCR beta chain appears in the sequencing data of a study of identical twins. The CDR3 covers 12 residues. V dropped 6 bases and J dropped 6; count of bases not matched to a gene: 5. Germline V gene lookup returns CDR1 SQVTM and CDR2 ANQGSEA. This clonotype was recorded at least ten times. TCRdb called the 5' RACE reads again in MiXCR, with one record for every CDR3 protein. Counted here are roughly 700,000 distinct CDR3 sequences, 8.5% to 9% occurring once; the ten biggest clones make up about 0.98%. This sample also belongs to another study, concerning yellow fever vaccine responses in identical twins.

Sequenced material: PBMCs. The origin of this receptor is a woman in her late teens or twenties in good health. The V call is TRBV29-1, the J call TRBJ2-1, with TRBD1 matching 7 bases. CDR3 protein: CSVSSGGNEQFF. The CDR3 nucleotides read TGCAGCGTAAGTTCAGGGGGCAATGAGCAGTTCTTC.